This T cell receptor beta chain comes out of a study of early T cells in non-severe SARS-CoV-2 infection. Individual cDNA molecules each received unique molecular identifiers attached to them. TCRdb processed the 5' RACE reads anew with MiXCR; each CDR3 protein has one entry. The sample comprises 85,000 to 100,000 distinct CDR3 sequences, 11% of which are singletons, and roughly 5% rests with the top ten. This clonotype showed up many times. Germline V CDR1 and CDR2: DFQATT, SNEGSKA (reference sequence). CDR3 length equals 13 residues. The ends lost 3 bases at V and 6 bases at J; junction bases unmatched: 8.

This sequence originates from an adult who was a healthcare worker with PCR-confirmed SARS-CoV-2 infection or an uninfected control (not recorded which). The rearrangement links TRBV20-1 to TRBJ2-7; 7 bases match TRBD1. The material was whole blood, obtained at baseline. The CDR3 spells CSASGQGVREQYF. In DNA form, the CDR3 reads TGCAGTGCTAGCGGGCAGGGGGTCCGCGAGCAGTACTTC.